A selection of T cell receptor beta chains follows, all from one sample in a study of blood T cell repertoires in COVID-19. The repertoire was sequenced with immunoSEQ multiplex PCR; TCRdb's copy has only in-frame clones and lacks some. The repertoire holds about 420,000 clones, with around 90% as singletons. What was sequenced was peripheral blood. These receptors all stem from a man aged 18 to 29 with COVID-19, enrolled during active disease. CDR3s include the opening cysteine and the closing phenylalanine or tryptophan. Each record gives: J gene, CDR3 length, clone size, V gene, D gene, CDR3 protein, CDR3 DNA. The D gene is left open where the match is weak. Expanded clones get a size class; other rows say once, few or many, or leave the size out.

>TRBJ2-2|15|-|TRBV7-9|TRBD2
CASSFSGSGNGELFF
TGTGCCAGCAGTTTTAGCGGGTCGGGGAACGGGGAGCTGTTTTTT
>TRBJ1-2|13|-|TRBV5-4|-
CASSLGGEYGYTF
TGTGCCAGCAGCTTGGGGGGGGAATATGGCTACACCTTC
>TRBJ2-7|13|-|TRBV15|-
CATSITTDYEQYF
TGTGCCACCAGCATTACTACCGATTACGAGCAGTACTTC
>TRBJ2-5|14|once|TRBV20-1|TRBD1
CSASRDRGRETQYF
TGCAGTGCTAGTCGTGACAGGGGTAGAGAGACCCAGTACTTC
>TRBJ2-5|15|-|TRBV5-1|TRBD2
CASSLIAGEQETQYF
TGCGCCAGCAGCTTGATAGCGGGAGAGCAGGAGACCCAGTACTTC
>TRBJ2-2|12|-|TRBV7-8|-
CASSPQKGELFF
TGTGCCAGCAGCCCCCAAAAAGGGGAGCTGTTTTTT
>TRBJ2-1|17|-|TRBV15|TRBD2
CATSRDRARGANNEQFF
TGTGCCACCAGCAGAGATAGGGCGCGGGGGGCTAATAATGAGCAGTTCTTC
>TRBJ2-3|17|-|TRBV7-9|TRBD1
CASSLASGGFSTDTQYF
TGTGCCAGCAGCTTAGCCTCAGGGGGCTTTAGCACAGATACGCAGTATTTT
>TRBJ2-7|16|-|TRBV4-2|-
CASSQDQGRGNDEQYF
TGTGCCAGCAGCCAAGATCAGGGCAGGGGTAACGACGAGCAGTACTTC
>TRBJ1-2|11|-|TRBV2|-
CARRVGRRYTF
TGTGCCAGGCGGGTGGGTCGGCGCTACACCTTC
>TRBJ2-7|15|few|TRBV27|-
CASGSGTPSSYEQYF
TGTGCCAGCGGGTCAGGGACTCCCAGCTCCTACGAGCAGTACTTC
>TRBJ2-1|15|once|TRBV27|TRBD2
CASRGGTSGTYEQFF
TGTGCCAGCAGGGGGGGGACTAGCGGGACCTATGAGCAGTTCTTC
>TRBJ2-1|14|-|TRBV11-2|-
CASSLEVLAHEQFF
TGTGCCAGCAGCTTAGAGGTCCTAGCCCATGAGCAGTTCTTC
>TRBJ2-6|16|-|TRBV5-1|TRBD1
CASSLDGTAGANVLTF
TGCGCCAGCAGCTTGGATGGGACAGCCGGGGCCAACGTCCTGACTTTC
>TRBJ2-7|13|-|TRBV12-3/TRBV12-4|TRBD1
CASSSGTAYEQYF
TGTGCCAGCAGTTCCGGGACAGCCTACGAGCAGTACTTC
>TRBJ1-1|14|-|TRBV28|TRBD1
CASSLQGATTEAFF
TGTGCCAGCAGTTTACAGGGGGCGACGACTGAAGCTTTCTTT
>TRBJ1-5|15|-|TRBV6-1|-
CASSDRPDSYQPQHF
TGTGCCAGCAGTGACCGCCCGGACAGTTATCAGCCCCAGCATTTT
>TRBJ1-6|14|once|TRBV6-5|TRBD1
CASIGTGENSPLHF
TGTGCCAGCATTGGGACAGGGGAAAATTCACCCCTCCACTTT
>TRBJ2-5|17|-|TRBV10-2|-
CASGGWYERFEEETQYF
TGCGCCAGCGGCGGATGGTATGAGAGGTTTGAGGAAGAGACCCAGTACTTC
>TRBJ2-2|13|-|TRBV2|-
CASSEVGAGELFF
TGTGCCAGCAGTGAAGTAGGGGCCGGGGAGCTGTTTTTT
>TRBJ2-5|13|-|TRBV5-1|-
CASTPDYGETQYF
TGCGCCAGCACCCCGGACTACGGAGAGACCCAGTACTTC
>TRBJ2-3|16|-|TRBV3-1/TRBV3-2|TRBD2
CASSRGLAGVSDTQYF
TGTGCCAGCAGCCGAGGACTAGCGGGAGTATCAGATACGCAGTATTTT
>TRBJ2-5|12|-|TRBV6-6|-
CASSYAEETQYF
TGTGCCAGCAGTTACGCAGAAGAGACCCAGTACTTC
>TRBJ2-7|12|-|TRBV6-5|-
CASSPGSGEQYF
TGTGCCAGCAGTCCCGGATCGGGCGAGCAGTACTTC
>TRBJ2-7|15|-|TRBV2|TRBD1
CASSVRQGAVYEQYF
TGTGCCAGCAGTGTAAGGCAGGGGGCCGTATACGAGCAGTACTTC
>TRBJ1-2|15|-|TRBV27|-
CASSSLSLKNYGYTF
TGTGCCAGCAGTTCTCTGTCGCTAAAAAACTATGGCTACACCTTC
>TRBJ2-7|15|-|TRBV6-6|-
CASSYGGAHSYEQYF
TGTGCCAGCAGTTACGGCGGGGCCCACTCCTACGAGCAGTACTTC
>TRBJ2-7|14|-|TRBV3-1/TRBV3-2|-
CASSQTGNSYEQYF
TGTGCCAGCAGCCAAACGGGGAACTCCTACGAGCAGTACTTC
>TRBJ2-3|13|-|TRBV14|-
CASSQILQGKRYF
TGTGCCAGCAGCCAAATTCTACAGGGTAAGAGGTATTTT
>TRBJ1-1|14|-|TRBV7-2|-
CASSALRRNTEAFF
TGTGCCAGTAGCGCGCTCCGGAGGAACACTGAAGCTTTCTTT
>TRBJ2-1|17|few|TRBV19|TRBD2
CASSTYASGGTYNEQFF
TGTGCCAGTAGTACTTATGCTAGCGGGGGAACCTACAATGAGCAGTTCTTC
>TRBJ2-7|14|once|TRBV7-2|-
CASSHRGGVDEQYF
TGTGCCAGCAGCCACCGAGGGGGGGTCGACGAGCAGTACTTC
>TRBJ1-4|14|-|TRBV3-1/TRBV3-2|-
CASSRTGPNEKLFF
TGTGCCAGCAGTCGAACAGGGCCAAATGAAAAACTGTTTTTT
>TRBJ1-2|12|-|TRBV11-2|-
CASSLGIYGYTF
TGTGCCAGCAGCTTAGGTATCTATGGCTACACCTTC
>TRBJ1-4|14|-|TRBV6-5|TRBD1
CASSPWTGNEKLFF
TGTGCCAGCAGCCCATGGACAGGGAATGAAAAACTGTTTTTT
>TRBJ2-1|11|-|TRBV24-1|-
CATSDSREQFF
TGTGCCACCAGTGATTCACGGGAGCAGTTCTTC
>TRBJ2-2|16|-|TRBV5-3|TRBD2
CARSSRDYQVSGELFF
TGTGCCAGAAGCTCCCGGGACTACCAGGTTTCCGGGGAGCTGTTTTTT
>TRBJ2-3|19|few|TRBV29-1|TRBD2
CSVVPGLAGGPRSTDTQYF
TGCAGCGTTGTTCCGGGACTAGCGGGAGGGCCCCGTAGCACAGATACGCAGTATTTT
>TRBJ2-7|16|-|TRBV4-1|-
CASSQDFGDNPYEQYF
TGCGCCAGCAGCCAAGATTTCGGGGACAACCCTTACGAGCAGTACTTC
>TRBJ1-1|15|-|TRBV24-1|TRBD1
CATTVGTGSNTEAFF
TGTGCCACCACCGTCGGGACAGGGTCAAACACTGAAGCTTTCTTT
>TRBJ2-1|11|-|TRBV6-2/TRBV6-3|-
CASSQGTLQFF
TGTGCCAGCAGCCAGGGGACTTTGCAGTTCTTC
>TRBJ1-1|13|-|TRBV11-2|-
CASSSQAHTEAFF
TGTGCCAGCAGCTCACAGGCACACACTGAAGCTTTCTTT
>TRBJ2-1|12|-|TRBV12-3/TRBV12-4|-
CASRARDHEQFF
TGTGCCAGCAGGGCCAGGGATCATGAGCAGTTCTTC
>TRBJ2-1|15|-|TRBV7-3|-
CASSLAGGPANEQFF
TGTGCCAGCAGCCTGGCCGGGGGACCTGCCAATGAGCAGTTCTTC